The T cell receptor (beta chain) described here comes from a study of blood T cell repertoires in COVID-19. For the study at large: In each case, the material was cDNA or gDNA derived from T cells, B-cell-depleted T cells, or PBMCs.

Under the authors' procedure: The assay estimated nucleated cells by amplifying reference gene primers. Using immunoSEQ multiplex PCR, the repertoire was profiled, and TCRdb retains in-frame clones only, with some absent. The V and J calls and clone size come from that table; D and trimming were worked out from the DNA. The sample lists approximately 280,000 clones, around nine tenths seen once, with 1.5% to 2% in the top ten. The CDR3 consists of 15 residues. Trimming took off 1 base at V and 11 bases at J, with 18 bases between the two ends. Germline V gene lookup returns CDR1 SGHTA and CDR2 FQGNSA. Study members were between 18 and 89 years old and lived in about two dozen US regions. Which cohort a participant joined came from the clinical history participants gave.

This chain uses TRBV7-2 with TRBJ1-5, with a possible D match to TRBD1 (6 bases). Sequences were obtained from PBMCs or T cells enriched from blood (not recorded which). The clonotype originates from a woman aged 60 to 75 who had recovered from COVID-19. This CDR3 reads CASSLVRDIGEAQHF. In nucleotides, the CDR3 is TGTGCCAGCAGCTTAGTTCGGGACATAGGAGAGGCCCAGCATTTT.